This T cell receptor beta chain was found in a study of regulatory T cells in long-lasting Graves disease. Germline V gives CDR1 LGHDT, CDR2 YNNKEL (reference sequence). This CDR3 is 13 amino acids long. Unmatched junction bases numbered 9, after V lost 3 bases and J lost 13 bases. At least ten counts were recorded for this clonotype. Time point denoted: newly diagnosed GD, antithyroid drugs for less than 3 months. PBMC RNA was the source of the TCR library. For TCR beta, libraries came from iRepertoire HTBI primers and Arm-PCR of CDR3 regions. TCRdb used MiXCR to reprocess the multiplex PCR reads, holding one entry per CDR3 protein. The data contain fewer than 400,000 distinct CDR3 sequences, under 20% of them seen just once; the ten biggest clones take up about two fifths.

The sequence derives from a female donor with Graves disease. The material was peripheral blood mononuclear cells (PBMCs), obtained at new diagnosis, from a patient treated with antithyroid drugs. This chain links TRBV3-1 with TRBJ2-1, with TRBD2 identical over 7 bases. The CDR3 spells CASSQTSTLEQFF. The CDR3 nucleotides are TGTGCCAGCAGCCAGACTAGCACCCTCGAACAGTTCTTC.